A selection of T cell receptor beta chains follows, all from one sample in a study of T-cell reconstitution after alpha-beta-depleted transplantation in children. Each CDR3 protein gets one entry after TCRdb re-called the PCR reads with MiXCR. This table has a few hundred thousand distinct CDR3 sequences, about 9.9% appearing once. Sample: peripheral blood, taken 180 days after TCRalphabeta/CD19-depleted stem cell transplant. These receptors were collected from a male patient under 10 years old who had a stem cell transplant for chronic granulomatous disease, so the T cells may come from the graft donor. Each CDR3 is given with its conserved first and last residue. Each record gives: V gene, CDR3 protein.

>TRBV4-3
CASSQDDSNTDTQYF
>TRBV25-1
CASSELGLAGVRTGELFF
>TRBV6-2/TRBV6-3
CASSSLGGAGARNTQYF
>TRBV5-1
CASSLGSTPSSYEQYF
>TRBV5-4
CASRHRDRGHYGYTF
>TRBV7-8
CASSPTGPYGYTF
>TRBV15
CATSRDVDRSGEKLFF
>TRBV5-1
CASNLGGTVNQPQHF
>TRBV11-3
CASSPQRMGYNEQFF
>TRBV6-4
CASSDSGGKDTQYF
>TRBV28
CASMSGIREQYF
>TRBV5-1
CASSLDRTGVNEQYF
>TRBV12-3/TRBV12-4
CASSLAGAGTDTQYF
>TRBV12-3/TRBV12-4
CASSLLAQKRETQYF
>TRBV6-5
CASSYEIRGNTIYF
>TRBV29-1
CSVKSGAGNYNEQFF
>TRBV4-2
CASSQDAGTTETQYF
>TRBV12-3/TRBV12-4
CASSFALNTEAFF
>TRBV15
CATSPRPLRSLHF
>TRBV19
CASKGRGIYEQYF
>TRBV12-3/TRBV12-4
CASSFSPPTGLYGYTF
>TRBV12-3/TRBV12-4
CASSRQVGTSSYEQYF